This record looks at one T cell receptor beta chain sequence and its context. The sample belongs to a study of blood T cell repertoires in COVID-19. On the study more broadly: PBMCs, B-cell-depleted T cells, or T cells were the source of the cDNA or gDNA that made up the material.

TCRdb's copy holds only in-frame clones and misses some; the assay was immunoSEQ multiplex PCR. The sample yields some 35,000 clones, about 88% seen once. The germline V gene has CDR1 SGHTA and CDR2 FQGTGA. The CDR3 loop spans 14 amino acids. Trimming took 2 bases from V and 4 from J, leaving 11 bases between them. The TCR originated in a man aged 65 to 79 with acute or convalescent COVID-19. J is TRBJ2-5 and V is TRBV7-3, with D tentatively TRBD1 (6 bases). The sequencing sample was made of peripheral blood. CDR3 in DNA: TGTGCCAGCAGCTTATCAGGGGCCGGAGAGACCCAGTACTTC. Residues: CASSLSGAGETQYF. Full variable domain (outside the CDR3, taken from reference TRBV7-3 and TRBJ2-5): GAGVSQTPSNKVTEKGKYVELRCDPISGHTALYWYRQSLGQGPEFLIYFQGTGAADDSGLPNDRFFAVRPEGSVSTLKIQRTERGDSAVYLCASSLSGAGETQYFGPGTRLLVL.